This T cell receptor beta chain derives from a study of spatial heterogeneity in lung cancer (dated by TCRdb to about 2019). With respect to the entire study: Beta-chain transcripts were consistently detected in greater numbers than alpha-chain transcripts, which likely reflected higher beta-chain transcript abundance. Both alpha and beta chains were TCR-sequenced in samples taken at surgery, namely 220 tumor regions, 61 to 65 matched nontumor lung samples and 55 to 60 PBMC samples. In the raw uncorrected reads, each unique combination of TCR and UMI appeared on average more than ten times. In tumor regions, TCR transcript counts showed a strong correlation with a T cell transcriptional module score derived from matched bulk RNA-seq. TCR alpha and beta repertoires were quantitatively compared across multiple tumor regions, matched nontumor lung and blood in non-small cell lung cancer. Nonsynonymous mutation counts, determined by whole-exome sequencing of tumor tissue, were related to features of the TCR repertoire.

What the work shows at the level of the full study, not this receptor alone: The tumor nonsynonymous mutation count correlated with the number of expanded intratumoral alpha and beta TCRs. Counts of ubiquitous and regional expanded TCRs correlated with counts of ubiquitous and regional nonsynonymous mutations, respectively. Estimated TCR-seq coverage of tumor T cells was only around 7.2% for alpha chains and 13% for beta chains. Confirming at a functional level the hypothesis that regional TCRs recognize regional mutations was considered to require additional single-cell paired TCR alpha and beta sequencing.

Libraries were prepared through 5' RACE. TCRdb names NextSeq 500 as the instrument used. To allow correction of PCR and sequencing errors, the TCR library protocol tagged every TCR cDNA molecule with a unique molecular identifier. As for the authors' bioinformatics: Decombinator tools were used for TCR identification, UMI-based error correction and CDR3 extraction. TCRs above a frequency of 2 per 1,000, corresponding to the top 1% of the tumor frequency distribution, were defined as expanded. Expanded tumor TCRs were classed as regional if statistically deemed absent (corrected P<0.05) from at least one tumor region, otherwise ubiquitous. Renyi diversity was calculated using the R vegan package after each repertoire was subsampled 100 times to 5,000 TCRs. To build CDR3 similarity networks, amino acid triplet string-kernel similarity was used, and CDR3s were connected when their pairwise similarity was above 0.82. TCRdb took the public reads, trimmed them with fastp at Q25, ran MiXCR for clone calling and kept in-frame beta chains. For every CDR3 protein sequence, its rows merge into one entry that carries the most common genes and DNA. What appears here as the V and J calls and clone size reflects TCRdb's work, not the paper's. This sample holds thousands of distinct CDR3 sequences; roughly 12% were observed only once. Together, the top ten hold 15% to 19% of the sample.

The time point label for this specimen denotes: sample taken at primary tumor resection. The donors were fewer than 90 patients from the lung TRACERx cohort who had early-stage, untreated non-small cell lung cancer. TCR sequencing used whole RNA extracted from tumor and nontumor lung tissue, or from cryopreserved PBMC samples, without cell sorting. Only patients with enough RNA available from two or more tumor regions were chosen for TCR sequencing. Before selection, tumor and adjacent nontumor lung specimens were reviewed by a lung pathologist. CDR1 and CDR2 are drawn from the germline V gene: SGDLS, YYNGEE. From its cysteine to its phenylalanine, the CDR3 spans 18 amino acids. The retained sequence is limited to the CDR3, 54 bases, with the frame set at the first base. Germline trimming amounts to 0 bases on V and 2 bases on J, with 12 as the count of junction bases outside the gene matches. This clonotype is assessed as medium-sized (0.01 to 0.1%). The clone's antigen remains unknown. Base-call qualities are not available, and no considerably larger clone is one nucleotide away.

The sample here was lung tumor tissue, taken at surgery. The chain is encoded by TRBV9 joined to TRBJ2-5, with TRBD1 identical over 8 junction bases. The origin of this receptor is a female donor with early-stage non-small cell lung cancer. CDR3 protein: CASSVATSDRGPQETQYF. The DNA sequence is given as TGTGCCAGCAGCGTAGCTACAAGCGACAGGGGCCCTCAAGAGACCCAGTACTTC.